A selection of T cell receptor beta chains follows, all from one sample in a study of shared clonotypes between healthy human individuals. Profiling relied on immunoSEQ multiplex PCR, and the TCRdb table lists in-frame clones only, not all of them. The sample records roughly 1,100,000 clones, about three quarters being singletons. Sequenced material: memory CD4+ T cells sorted from blood. These receptors were collected from a man younger than 35 in good health. CDR3s leave out the opening cysteine and the closing phenylalanine or tryptophan.

cdr3_length: 12
j_call: TRBJ1-5
v_call: TRBV6-5
cdr3_aa: ASSYGTGDQPQH

cdr3_length: 11
j_call: TRBJ2-7
v_call: TRBV7-2
cdr3_aa: ASSFKGSYEQY

cdr3_length: 14
j_call: TRBJ2-5
v_call: TRBV11-2
cdr3_aa: ASSAGSGGPQETQY

cdr3_length: 9
j_call: TRBJ1-2
v_call: TRBV10-3
cdr3_aa: ASAGTGLYT

cdr3_length: 15
j_call: TRBJ1-1
v_call: TRBV13
cdr3_aa: ASSSLGSAGAARWAF

cdr3_length: 11
j_call: TRBJ1-5
v_call: TRBV5-6
cdr3_aa: ASSLEGSQPQH

cdr3_length: 13
j_call: TRBJ2-7
v_call: TRBV7-2
cdr3_aa: ASSLDPSGSREQY

cdr3_length: 12
j_call: TRBJ2-1
v_call: TRBV6-1
cdr3_aa: ASSLEEGRNEQF

cdr3_length: 10
j_call: TRBJ2-2
v_call: TRBV5-4
cdr3_aa: ASSPPTGELF

cdr3_length: 10
j_call: TRBJ1-6
v_call: TRBV4-1
cdr3_aa: ASSPMEPPLH

cdr3_length: 7
j_call: TRBJ2-2
v_call: TRBV10-3
cdr3_aa: AVGGELF

cdr3_length: 11
j_call: TRBJ2-7
v_call: TRBV10-3
cdr3_aa: AIKPGALYEQY

cdr3_length: 12
j_call: TRBJ2-7
v_call: TRBV10-3
cdr3_aa: ATSPSGETYEQY

cdr3_length: 12
j_call: TRBJ1-6
v_call: TRBV5-1
cdr3_aa: ASSLRGNNSPLH

cdr3_length: 11
j_call: TRBJ1-2
v_call: TRBV5-1
cdr3_aa: ASRERQGSGYT

cdr3_length: 12
j_call: TRBJ2-7
v_call: TRBV6-5
cdr3_aa: ASSRQGTPYEQY

cdr3_length: 12
j_call: TRBJ2-7
v_call: TRBV6-5
cdr3_aa: ASSSSGSSYEQY

cdr3_length: 13
j_call: TRBJ2-7
v_call: TRBV5-4
cdr3_aa: ASSLKAGVANEQY

cdr3_length: 13
j_call: TRBJ2-3
v_call: TRBV10-3
cdr3_aa: AISEPGTGGDTQY

cdr3_length: 15
j_call: TRBJ2-4
v_call: TRBV4-3
cdr3_aa: ASSQGSPGGPLNIQY

cdr3_length: 12
j_call: TRBJ2-7
v_call: TRBV2
cdr3_aa: ASSADRALVEQY

cdr3_length: 15
j_call: TRBJ2-1
v_call: TRBV27
cdr3_aa: ASSSTRKRILNNEQF

cdr3_length: 12
j_call: TRBJ1-1
v_call: TRBV10-1
cdr3_aa: ASSPGTLNTEAF

cdr3_length: 15
j_call: TRBJ1-1
v_call: TRBV10-2
cdr3_aa: ASSRPIQGIMNTEAF

cdr3_length: 12
j_call: TRBJ2-1
v_call: TRBV6-6
cdr3_aa: ASSSGTSVNEQF

cdr3_length: 14
j_call: TRBJ1-5
v_call: TRBV6-6
cdr3_aa: ASSYDWVDSNQPQH

cdr3_length: 14
j_call: TRBJ2-6
v_call: TRBV5-1
cdr3_aa: ASSSVTYSGANVLT

cdr3_length: 14
j_call: TRBJ2-1
v_call: TRBV30
cdr3_aa: AWSVGSSGSYHEQF

cdr3_length: 11
j_call: TRBJ2-5
v_call: TRBV7-7
cdr3_aa: ASSGDVWETQY

cdr3_length: 10
j_call: TRBJ1-1
v_call: TRBV7-9
cdr3_aa: ASSLKSAEAF

cdr3_length: 10
j_call: TRBJ1-2
v_call: TRBV7-2
cdr3_aa: ASSPDWGGYT

cdr3_length: 14
j_call: TRBJ2-5
v_call: TRBV5-1
cdr3_aa: ASLQLPGLQEETQY

cdr3_length: 13
j_call: TRBJ2-2
v_call: TRBV6-1
cdr3_aa: ASSSGTVNTGELF

cdr3_length: 13
j_call: TRBJ1-2
v_call: TRBV4-1
cdr3_aa: ASSQTSFRGEGYT

cdr3_length: 14
j_call: TRBJ2-2
v_call: TRBV7-9
cdr3_aa: ASSLAGVLSTGELF

cdr3_length: 13
j_call: TRBJ2-3
v_call: TRBV6-6
cdr3_aa: ASSYFTSPTDTQY

cdr3_length: 14
j_call: TRBJ2-5
v_call: TRBV6-4
cdr3_aa: ASRPGQGSDLGTQY

cdr3_length: 13
j_call: TRBJ2-7
v_call: TRBV6-6
cdr3_aa: ASSYVQGDRYEQY

cdr3_length: 13
j_call: TRBJ2-7
v_call: TRBV12-2
cdr3_aa: ASRPWGAWGYEQY

cdr3_length: 14
j_call: TRBJ1-2
v_call: TRBV27
cdr3_aa: ASSLNPGQINYGYT

cdr3_length: 13
j_call: TRBJ2-1
v_call: TRBV5-1
cdr3_aa: ASREGLASYNEQF

cdr3_length: 13
j_call: TRBJ1-5
v_call: TRBV6-1
cdr3_aa: ASSADRALNQPQH

cdr3_length: 15
j_call: TRBJ2-3
v_call: TRBV7-8
cdr3_aa: ASSFSASGGRTDTQY

cdr3_length: 13
j_call: TRBJ1-5
v_call: TRBV2
cdr3_aa: ASRDQGNSNQPQH